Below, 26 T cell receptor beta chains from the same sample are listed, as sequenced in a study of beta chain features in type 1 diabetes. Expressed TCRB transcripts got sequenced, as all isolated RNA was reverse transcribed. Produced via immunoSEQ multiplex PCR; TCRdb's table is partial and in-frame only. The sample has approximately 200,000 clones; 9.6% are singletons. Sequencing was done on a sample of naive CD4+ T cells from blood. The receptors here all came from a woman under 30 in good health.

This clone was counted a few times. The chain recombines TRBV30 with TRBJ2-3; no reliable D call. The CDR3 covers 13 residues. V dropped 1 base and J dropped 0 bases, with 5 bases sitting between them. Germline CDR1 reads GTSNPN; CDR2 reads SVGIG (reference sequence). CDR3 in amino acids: CAWSGPSTDTQYF. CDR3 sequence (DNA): TGTGCCTGGAGTGGGCCTAGCACAGATACGCAGTATTTT.

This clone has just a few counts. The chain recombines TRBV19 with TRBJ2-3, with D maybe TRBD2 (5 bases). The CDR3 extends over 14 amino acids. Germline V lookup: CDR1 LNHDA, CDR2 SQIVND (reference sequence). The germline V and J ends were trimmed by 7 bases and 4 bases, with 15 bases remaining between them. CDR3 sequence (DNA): TGTGCCAGTACCCCGGGGAGCGGCTCAGATACGCAGTATTTT. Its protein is CASTPGSGSDTQYF. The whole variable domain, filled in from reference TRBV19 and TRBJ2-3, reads DGGITQSPKYLFRKEGQNVTLSCEQNLNHDAMYWYRQDPGQGLRLIYYSQIVNDFQKGDIAEGYSVSREKKESFPLTVTSAQKNPTAFYLCASTPGSGSDTQYFGPGTRLTVL.

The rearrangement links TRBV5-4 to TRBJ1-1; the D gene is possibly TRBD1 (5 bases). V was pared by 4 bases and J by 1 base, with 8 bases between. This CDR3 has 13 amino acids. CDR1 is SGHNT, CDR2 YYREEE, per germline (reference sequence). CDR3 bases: TGTGCCAGCAGCGTGGACACGAACACTGAAGCTTTCTTT. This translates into CASSVDTNTEAFF.

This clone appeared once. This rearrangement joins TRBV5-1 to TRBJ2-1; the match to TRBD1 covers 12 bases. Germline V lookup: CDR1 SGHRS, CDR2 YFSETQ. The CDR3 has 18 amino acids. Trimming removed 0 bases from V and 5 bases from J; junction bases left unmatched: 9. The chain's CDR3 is CASSLVGTGGRANNEQFF. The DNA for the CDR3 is TGCGCCAGCAGCTTGGTGGGGACAGGGGGCAGGGCAAACAATGAGCAGTTCTTC.

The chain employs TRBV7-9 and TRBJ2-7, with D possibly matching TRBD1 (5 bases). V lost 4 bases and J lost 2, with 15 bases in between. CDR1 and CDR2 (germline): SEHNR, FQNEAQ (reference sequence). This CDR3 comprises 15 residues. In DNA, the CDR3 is TGTGCCAGCAGCTCCAGGTCGGCAGGGCCCTACGAGCAGTACTTC. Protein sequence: CASSSRSAGPYEQYF.

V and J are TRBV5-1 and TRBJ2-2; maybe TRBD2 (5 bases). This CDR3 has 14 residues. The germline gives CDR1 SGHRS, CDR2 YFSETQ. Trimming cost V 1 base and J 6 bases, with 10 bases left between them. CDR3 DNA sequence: TGCGCCAGCAGCTTGAGTAGCGTCGCCGGGGAGCTGTTTTTT. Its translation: CASSLSSVAGELFF.

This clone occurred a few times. The CDR3, as DNA: TGTGCCAGCAGCTTAGACAGGGGATGGCTTGATACGCAGTATTTT. It encodes CASSLDRGWLDTQYF. The chain links TRBV11-1 to TRBJ2-3; 7 positions match TRBD1. CDR1 SGHAT and CDR2 FQDESV come from the germline V gene (reference sequence). Trimming at V came to 1 base and at J to 6 bases, leaving 7 bases not matched to a gene. The CDR3 is 15 amino acids. Supplemented by reference TRBV11-1 and TRBJ2-3, the full variable domain reads EAEVAQSPRYKITEKSQAVAFWCDPISGHATLYWYRQILGQGPELLVQFQDESVVDDSQLPKDRFSAERLKGVDSTLKIQPAELGDSAMYLCASSLDRGWLDTQYFGPGTRLTVL.

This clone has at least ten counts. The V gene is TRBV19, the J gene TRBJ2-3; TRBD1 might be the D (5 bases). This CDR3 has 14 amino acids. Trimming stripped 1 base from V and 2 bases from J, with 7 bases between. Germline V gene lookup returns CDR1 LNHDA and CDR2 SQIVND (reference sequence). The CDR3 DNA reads TGTGCCAGTAGTATAGGACAGATCACAGATACGCAGTATTTT. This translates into CASSIGQITDTQYF.

The CDR3 nucleotides are TGTGCCTGCCTCAGTTATGGCTACACCTTC. Translating it yields CACLSYGYTF. V and J are TRBV30 and TRBJ1-2; unclear D gene. Germline CDR1 is GTSNPN and CDR2 is SVGIG (reference sequence). V lost 6 bases to trimming and J lost 5 bases, with 7 bases between them. The CDR3 sequence is 10 residues long.

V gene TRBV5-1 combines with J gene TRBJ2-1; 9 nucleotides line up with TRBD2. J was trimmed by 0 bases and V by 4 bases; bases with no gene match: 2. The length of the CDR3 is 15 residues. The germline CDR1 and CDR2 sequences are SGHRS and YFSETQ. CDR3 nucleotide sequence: TGCGCCAGCAGCCAAGCGGGAGGCTCCTACAATGAGCAGTTCTTC. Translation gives CASSQAGGSYNEQFF. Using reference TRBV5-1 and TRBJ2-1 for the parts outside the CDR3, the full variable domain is KAGVTQTPRYLIKTRGQQVTLSCSPISGHRSVSWYQQTPGQGLQFLFEYFSETQRNKGNFPGRFSGRQFSNSRSEMNVSTLELGDSALYLCASSQAGGSYNEQFFGPGTRLTVL.

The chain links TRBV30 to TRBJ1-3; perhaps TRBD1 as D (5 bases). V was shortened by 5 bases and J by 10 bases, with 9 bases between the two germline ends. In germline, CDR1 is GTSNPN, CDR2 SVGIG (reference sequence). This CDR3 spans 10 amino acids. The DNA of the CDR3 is TGTGCCTGGGCCGGGGGGACCATATATTTT. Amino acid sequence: CAWAGGTIYF.

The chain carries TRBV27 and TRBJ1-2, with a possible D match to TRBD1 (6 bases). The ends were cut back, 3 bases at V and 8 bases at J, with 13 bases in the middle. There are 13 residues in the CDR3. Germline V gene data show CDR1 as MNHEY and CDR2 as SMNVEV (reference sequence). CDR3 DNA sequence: TGTGCCAGCAGTTTGTCGGACAGACTGGGCTACACCTTC. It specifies CASSLSDRLGYTF.

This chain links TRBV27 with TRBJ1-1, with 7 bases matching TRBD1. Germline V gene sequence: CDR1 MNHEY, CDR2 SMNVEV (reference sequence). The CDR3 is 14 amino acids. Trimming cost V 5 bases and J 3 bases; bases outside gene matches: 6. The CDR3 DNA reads TGTGCCAGCAGTGCGACAGGGACCTACACTGAAGCTTTCTTT. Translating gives CASSATGTYTEAFF.

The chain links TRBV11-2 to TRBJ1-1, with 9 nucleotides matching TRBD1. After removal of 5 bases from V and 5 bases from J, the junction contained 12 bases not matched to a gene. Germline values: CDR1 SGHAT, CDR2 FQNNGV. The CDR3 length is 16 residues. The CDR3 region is CASSLYRTGDGTEAFF. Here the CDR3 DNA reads TGTGCCAGCAGCCTCTATCGGACAGGGGACGGGACTGAAGCTTTCTTT.

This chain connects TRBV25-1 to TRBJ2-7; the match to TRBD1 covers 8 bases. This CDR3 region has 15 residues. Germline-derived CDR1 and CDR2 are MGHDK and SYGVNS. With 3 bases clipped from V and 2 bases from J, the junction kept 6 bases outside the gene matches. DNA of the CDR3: TGTGCCAGCAGTGACGCTGGACAGGGCACCTACGAGCAGTACTTC. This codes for CASSDAGQGTYEQYF.

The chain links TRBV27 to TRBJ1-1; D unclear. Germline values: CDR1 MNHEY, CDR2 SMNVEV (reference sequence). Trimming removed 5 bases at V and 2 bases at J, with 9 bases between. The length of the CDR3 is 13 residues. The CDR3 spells CASSRTINTEAFF. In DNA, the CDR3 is TGTGCCAGCAGTCGAACTATTAACACTGAAGCTTTCTTT.

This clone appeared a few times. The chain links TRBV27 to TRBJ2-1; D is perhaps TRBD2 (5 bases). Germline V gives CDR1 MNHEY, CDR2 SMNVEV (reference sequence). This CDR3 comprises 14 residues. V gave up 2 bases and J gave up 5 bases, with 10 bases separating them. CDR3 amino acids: CASSLLTGDNEQFF. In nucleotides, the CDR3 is TGTGCCAGCAGTTTACTGACCGGGGACAATGAGCAGTTCTTC.

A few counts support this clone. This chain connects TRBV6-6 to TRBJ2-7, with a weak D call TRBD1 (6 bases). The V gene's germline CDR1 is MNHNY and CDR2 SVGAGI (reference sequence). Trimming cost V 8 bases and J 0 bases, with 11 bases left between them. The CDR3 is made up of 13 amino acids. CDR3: CASSGHSSYEQYF. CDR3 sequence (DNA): TGTGCCAGCTCGGGACACAGCTCCTACGAGCAGTACTTC.

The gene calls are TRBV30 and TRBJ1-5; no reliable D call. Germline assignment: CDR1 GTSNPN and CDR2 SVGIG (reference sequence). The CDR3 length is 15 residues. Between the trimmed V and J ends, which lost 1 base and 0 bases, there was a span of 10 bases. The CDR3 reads CAWSGGAYSNQPQHF. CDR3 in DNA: TGTGCCTGGAGTGGGGGAGCTTATAGCAATCAGCCCCAGCATTTT.

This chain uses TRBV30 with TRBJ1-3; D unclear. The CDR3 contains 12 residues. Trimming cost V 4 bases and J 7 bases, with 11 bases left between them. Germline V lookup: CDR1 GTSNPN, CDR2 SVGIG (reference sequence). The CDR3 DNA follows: TGTGCCTGGATCTCCCGAGGGAACACCATATATTTT. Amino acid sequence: CAWISRGNTIYF.

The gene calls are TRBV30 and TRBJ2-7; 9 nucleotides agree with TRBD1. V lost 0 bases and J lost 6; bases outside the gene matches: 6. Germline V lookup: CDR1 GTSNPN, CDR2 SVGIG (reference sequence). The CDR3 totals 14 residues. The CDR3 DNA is TGTGCCTGGAGTGTTTTGCAGGGACAGGGCGAGCAGTACTTC. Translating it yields CAWSVLQGQGEQYF.

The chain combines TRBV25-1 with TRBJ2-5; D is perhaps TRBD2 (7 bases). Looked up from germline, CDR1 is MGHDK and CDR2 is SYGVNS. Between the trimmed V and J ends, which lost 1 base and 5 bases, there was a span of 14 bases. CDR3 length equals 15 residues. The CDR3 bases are TGTGCCAGCAGTGAATGGGGGGGCGGAGGGGAGACCCAGTACTTC. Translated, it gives CASSEWGGGGETQYF. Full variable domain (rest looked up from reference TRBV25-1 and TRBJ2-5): EADIYQTPRYLVIGTGKKITLECSQTMGHDKMYWYQQDPGMELHLIHYSYGVNSTEKGDLSSESTVSRIRTEHFPLTLESARPSHTSQYLCASSEWGGGGETQYFGPGTRLLVL.

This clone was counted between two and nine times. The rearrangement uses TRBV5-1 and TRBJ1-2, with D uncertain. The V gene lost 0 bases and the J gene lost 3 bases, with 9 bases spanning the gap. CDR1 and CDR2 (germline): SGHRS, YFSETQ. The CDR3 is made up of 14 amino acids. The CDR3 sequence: CASSLGDFDYGYTF. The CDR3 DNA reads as TGCGCCAGCAGCTTGGGTGACTTTGACTATGGCTACACCTTC.

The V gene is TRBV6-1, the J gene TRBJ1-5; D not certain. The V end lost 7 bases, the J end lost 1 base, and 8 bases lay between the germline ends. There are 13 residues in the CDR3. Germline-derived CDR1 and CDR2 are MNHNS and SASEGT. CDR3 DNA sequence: TGTGCCAGCACACAGAAAAGCAATCAGCCCCAGCATTTT. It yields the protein CASTQKSNQPQHF.

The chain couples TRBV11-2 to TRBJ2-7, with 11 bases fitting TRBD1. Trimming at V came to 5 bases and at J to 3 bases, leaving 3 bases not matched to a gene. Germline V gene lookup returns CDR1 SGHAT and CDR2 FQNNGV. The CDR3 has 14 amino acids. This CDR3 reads CASSPGTGGYEQYF. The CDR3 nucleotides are TGTGCCAGCAGCCCAGGGACAGGGGGCTACGAGCAGTACTTC.

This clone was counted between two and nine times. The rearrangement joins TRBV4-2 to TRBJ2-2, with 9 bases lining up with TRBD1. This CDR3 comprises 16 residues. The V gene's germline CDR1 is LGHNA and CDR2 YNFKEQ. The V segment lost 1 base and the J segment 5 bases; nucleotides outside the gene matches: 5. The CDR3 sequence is CASSQVTGGMTGELFF. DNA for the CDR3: TGTGCCAGCAGCCAAGTTACAGGGGGCATGACCGGGGAGCTGTTTTTT.